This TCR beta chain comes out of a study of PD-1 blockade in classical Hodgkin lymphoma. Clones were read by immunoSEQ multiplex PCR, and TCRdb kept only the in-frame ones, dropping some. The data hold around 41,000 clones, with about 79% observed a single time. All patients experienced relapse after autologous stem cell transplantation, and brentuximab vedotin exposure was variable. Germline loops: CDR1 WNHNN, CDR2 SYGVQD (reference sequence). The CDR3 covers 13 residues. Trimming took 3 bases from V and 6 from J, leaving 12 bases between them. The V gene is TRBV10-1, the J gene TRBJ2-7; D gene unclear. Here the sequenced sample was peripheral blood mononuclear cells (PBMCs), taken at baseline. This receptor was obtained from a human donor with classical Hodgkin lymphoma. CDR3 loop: CASSELLQGEQYF. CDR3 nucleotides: TGCGCCAGCAGTGAACTCCTCCAAGGCGAGCAGTACTTC.